Listed here is a single T cell receptor (beta chain). The data are from a study of blood T cell repertoires in COVID-19. Study-wide context: Acute and convalescent COVID-19 samples came from the United States, Italy and Spain. Sources were T cells, B-cell-depleted T cells, or PBMCs; the material itself was cDNA or gDNA.

Per the original data handling: Estimated nucleated cell counts came from reference gene primer amplification. Clones were read by immunoSEQ multiplex PCR, and TCRdb kept only the in-frame ones, dropping some. The DNA was the basis for D and trimming; V, J and clone size are from that table. The sample has roughly 9,900 clones; about 81% are singletons. CDR3 length equals 16 residues. V gave up 4 bases and J gave up 5 bases; unmatched junction bases: 10. CDR1 and CDR2 from the germline V gene are KGHDR and SFDVKD. The source material was peripheral blood. This receptor was taken from a man in his sixties with active COVID-19. The chain carries TRBV24-1 and TRBJ2-5; 9 bases line up with TRBD1. The chain's CDR3 is CATSEPGQGERETQYF. The CDR3 nucleotides read TGTGCCACCAGTGAACCGGGACAGGGTGAGCGGGAGACCCAGTACTTC.